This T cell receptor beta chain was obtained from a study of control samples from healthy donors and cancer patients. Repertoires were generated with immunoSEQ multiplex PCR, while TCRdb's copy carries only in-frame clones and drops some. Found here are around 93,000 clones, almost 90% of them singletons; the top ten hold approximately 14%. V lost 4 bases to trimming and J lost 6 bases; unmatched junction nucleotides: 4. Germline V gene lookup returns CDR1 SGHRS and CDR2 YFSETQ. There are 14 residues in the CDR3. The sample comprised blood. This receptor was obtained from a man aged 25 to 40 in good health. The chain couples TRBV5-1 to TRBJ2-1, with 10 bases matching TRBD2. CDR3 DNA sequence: TGCGCCAGCAGCCCGACTAGCGGGCGCAATGAGCAGTTCTTC. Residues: CASSPTSGRNEQFF.